Presented here are 9 T cell receptor beta chains from one specimen sequenced in a study of CD8 T cells in ankylosing spondylitis. TCRdb reprocessed the 5' RACE reads with MiXCR, giving one entry per CDR3 protein. The sample includes 350,000 or so distinct CDR3 sequences, under 15% seen only once; the top ten take less than 1.1%. Material: blood, either unsorted or a sorted T cell fraction (not recorded which). These receptors were taken from a male donor with ankylosing spondylitis or in good health (not recorded which).

In its sample, this clonotype was seen a few times. The gene calls are TRBV11-2 and TRBJ2-7, with 9 bases identical to TRBD2. CDR1 is SGHAT and CDR2 is FQNNGV in the germline V gene. The CDR3 contains 15 residues. V trimming: 2 bases; J trimming: 5 bases; junction bases outside the gene matches: 7. CDR3 coding DNA: TGTGCCAGCAGCTTAACGGGACTAGCTACCCACGAGCAGTACTTC. Its protein product is CASSLTGLATHEQYF.

The gene calls are TRBV29-1 and TRBJ2-3; TRBD2 matches 9 bases. This CDR3 region has 16 residues. CDR1 and CDR2 (germline): SQVTM, ANQGSEA. Trimming at V came to 4 bases and at J to 1 base, leaving 9 bases not matched to a gene. CDR3 loop: CSVVGFAGGRTDTQYF. CDR3 nucleotide sequence: TGCAGCGTTGTCGGTTTTGCGGGGGGGCGCACAGATACGCAGTATTTT.

A few counts support this clonotype. CDR3 protein: CASSEAQGNTGELFF. CDR3 in DNA: TGTGCCAGCAGTGAAGCGCAGGGTAACACCGGGGAGCTGTTTTTT. The rearrangement joins TRBV2 to TRBJ2-2; tentative D call: TRBD1 (5 bases). CDR3 size: 15 residues. Germline V lookup: CDR1 SNHLY, CDR2 FYNNEI. The ends were cut back, 0 bases at V and 2 bases at J, with 7 bases in the middle. Using reference TRBV2 and TRBJ2-2 for the parts outside the CDR3, the full variable domain is EPEVTQTPSHQVTQMGQEVILRCVPISNHLYFYWYRQILGQKVEFLVSFYNNEISEKSEIFDDQFSVERPDGSNFTLKIRSTKLEDSAMYFCASSEAQGNTGELFFGEGSRLTVL.

The chain carries TRBV20-1 and TRBJ2-2; D possibly corresponds to TRBD2 (6 bases). The CDR3 length is 13 residues. Trimming removed 6 bases at V and 6 bases at J, with 14 bases between. CDR1 and CDR2 (germline): DFQATT, SNEGSKA (reference sequence). The CDR3 DNA reads TGCAGTGCCGCGGGACCAGGAGCCGGGGAGCTGTTTTTT. Its protein is CSAAGPGAGELFF.

The CDR3 here is CASSPRGQGTEAFF. CDR3 in DNA: TGTGCCAGCAGCCCCCGGGGACAGGGAACTGAAGCTTTCTTT. V gene TRBV3-1 combines with J gene TRBJ1-1; 9 bases align to TRBD1. Trimming cost V 4 bases and J 5 bases; bases outside gene matches: 5. CDR3 size: 14 residues. Germline assignment: CDR1 LGHDT and CDR2 YNNKEL (reference sequence).

The sample holds many counts of this clonotype. This chain joins TRBV18 and TRBJ2-7; no reliable D call. CDR1 and CDR2 from the germline V gene are KGHSH and LQKENI. This CDR3 is 14 amino acids long. V was shortened by 1 base and J by 1 base, with 8 bases between the two germline ends. CDR3 in DNA: TGTGCCAGCTCACCACAGGAAGGGTCCTACGAGCAGTACTTC. This codes for CASSPQEGSYEQYF.

This clonotype was seen more than once but under ten times. The CDR3 DNA reads as TGTGCCAGCAGTTTCCTCTGGACAGGGGGGGACGAGCAGTACTTC. Residues: CASSFLWTGGDEQYF. The gene calls are TRBV12-3 or TRBV12-4 and TRBJ2-7, with 10 bases fitting TRBD1. The trim removed 3 bases at V and 5 bases at J, leaving 7 bases unmatched. The CDR3 is 15 residues long.

This clonotype was found a few times. The chain recombines TRBV12-3 or TRBV12-4 with TRBJ2-7, with D unclear. V lost 7 bases, J lost 2 bases, and 15 bases lay in between. The CDR3 covers 14 residues. The CDR3 sequence is CASTLFGVTYEQYF. DNA for the CDR3: TGTGCCAGCACTCTTTTTGGGGTGACCTACGAGCAGTACTTC.

Ten or more counts support this clonotype. The V call is TRBV12-3 or TRBV12-4, the J call TRBJ1-2; the match to TRBD1 covers 8 bases. The CDR3 has 13 amino acids. Unmatched junction bases numbered 5, after V lost 6 bases and J lost 5 bases. CDR3 in DNA: TGTGCCAGCAGCGGACAGGGAAATTATGGCTACACCTTC. Amino acid sequence: CASSGQGNYGYTF.